Shown below are 11 T cell receptor beta chains from a single sample sequenced in a study of blood T cell repertoires in COVID-19. Profiling relied on immunoSEQ multiplex PCR, and the TCRdb table lists in-frame clones only, not all of them. This table holds roughly 150,000 clones, around 82% found once. The sequencing input was PBMCs or T cells enriched from blood (not recorded which). The source of these receptors is a man between 60 and 75 years old who had recovered from COVID-19.

This chain links TRBV11-3 with TRBJ2-1, with D perhaps matching TRBD1 (6 bases). The V and J ends lost 1 base and 10 bases respectively, with 14 bases between them. Looked up from germline, CDR1 is SGHNT and CDR2 is YENEEA. CDR3 size: 14 residues. The CDR3 loop is CASSLGDQRGEQFF. The CDR3 nucleotides are TGTGCCAGCAGCTTAGGGGACCAAAGGGGGGAGCAGTTCTTC. Looking up the rest from reference TRBV11-3 and TRBJ2-1 gives the full variable domain: EAGVVQSPRYKIIEKKQPVAFWCNPISGHNTLYWYLQNLGQGPELLIRYENEEAVDDSQLPKDRFSAERLKGVDSTLKIQPAELGDSAVYLCASSLGDQRGEQFFGPGTRLTVL.

This sequence joins TRBV21-1 and TRBJ1-1. TRBV21-1 has pseudogene status. The CDR3 extends over 12 amino acids. CDR3 loop: CASRGRNTEAFF. The CDR3 region has the DNA TGTGCCAGCAGAGGGAGGAACACTGAAGCTTTCTTT.

The chain uses TRBV5-5 and TRBJ1-3; 9 bases agree with TRBD1. Looked up from germline, CDR1 is SGHKS and CDR2 is YYEKEE (reference sequence). J was trimmed by 0 bases and V by 1 base; bases with no gene match: 14. This CDR3 comprises 20 residues. This chain's CDR3 is CASSLLFRDRVTSSGNTIYF. CDR3 nucleotide sequence: TGTGCCAGCAGCTTGTTATTCCGGGACAGGGTAACATCCTCTGGAAACACCATATATTTT.

The genes are TRBV28 and TRBJ1-2; 9 bases are a match to TRBD1. This CDR3 is 15 amino acids long. With 5 bases clipped from V and 0 bases from J, the junction kept 4 bases outside the gene matches. From germline, CDR1 is MDHEN and CDR2 SYDVKM. The CDR3 bases are TGTGCCAGCAGTATACAGGGGGCCTCTAACTATGGCTACACCTTC. It specifies CASSIQGASNYGYTF.

This chain links TRBV5-1 with TRBJ2-1; D is possibly TRBD1 (7 bases). V was shortened by 4 bases and J by 0 bases, with 14 bases between the two germline ends. Germline CDR1 reads SGHRS; CDR2 reads YFSETQ. This CDR3 comprises 16 residues. The CDR3 protein is CASSPGQTSSYNEQFF. The CDR3 region has the DNA TGCGCCAGCAGCCCGGGACAGACTAGCTCCTACAATGAGCAGTTCTTC. The full variable domain, rest sourced from reference TRBV5-1 and TRBJ2-1, is KAGVTQTPRYLIKTRGQQVTLSCSPISGHRSVSWYQQTPGQGLQFLFEYFSETQRNKGNFPGRFSGRQFSNSRSEMNVSTLELGDSALYLCASSPGQTSSYNEQFFGPGTRLTVL.

The J gene is TRBJ2-3, the V gene TRBV24-1; TRBD2 matches 11 bases. V trimming: 7 bases; J trimming: 8 bases; junction bases outside the gene matches: 4. This CDR3 spans 13 amino acids. In germline, CDR1 is KGHDR, CDR2 SFDVKD. The CDR3 reads CATSGTSGGTQYF. CDR3 in DNA: TGTGCCACCAGCGGGACTAGCGGCGGTACGCAGTATTTT.

Turning to this clone: One junction end does not reproduce the germline sequence, and a read error may be involved. The chain uses TRBV7-7 and TRBJ2-3, with 15 positions matching TRBD2. The germline V gene encodes CDR1 SSHAT and CDR2 FNYEAQ (reference sequence). The CDR3 runs 19 residues. CDR3 DNA sequence: TGTGCTAGCAGCCCGGGACTAGCGGGAGGCGTAGGTCGCACAGATACGCAGTATTTT. Translation: CASSPGLAGGVGRTDTQYF.

This clone came up once. The V and J genes are TRBV27 and TRBJ1-2, with no clear D. V gave up 3 bases and J gave up 8 bases, with 25 bases separating them. This CDR3 region has 17 residues. Germline CDR1 MNHEY, CDR2 SMNVEV (reference sequence). In DNA form, the CDR3 reads TGTGCCAGCAGTTTTAACCCCTCAGCGCCCCTTAATCTAGGCTACACCTTC. Protein sequence: CASSFNPSAPLNLGYTF.

The chain is built from TRBV5-4 and TRBJ1-2, with TRBD1 matching over 8 bases. The CDR3 is made up of 13 amino acids. V lost 0 bases, J lost 9 bases, and 4 bases stayed unmatched. Per germline, CDR1 SGHNT and CDR2 YYREEE (reference sequence). Here the CDR3 reads CASSLATGGSYTF. In DNA, the CDR3 is TGTGCCAGCAGCTTGGCCACAGGGGGGAGCTACACCTTC. The full variable domain, completed using reference TRBV5-4 and TRBJ1-2, is ETGVTQSPTHLIKTRGQQVTLRCSSQSGHNTVSWYQQALGQGPQFIFQYYREEENGRGNFPPRFSGLQFPNYSSELNVNALELDDSALYLCASSLATGGSYTFGSGTRLTVV.

The CDR3 protein is CASSYSGLNQPQHF. In DNA form, the CDR3 reads TGTGCCAGCAGTTACTCCGGGTTAAATCAGCCCCAGCATTTT. V and J are TRBV13 and TRBJ1-5; D gene uncertain. The CDR3 is made up of 14 amino acids. The V gene lost 6 bases and the J gene lost 4 bases, with 13 bases spanning the gap. Germline CDR1 PRHDT, CDR2 FYEKMQ (reference sequence). The entire variable domain, with the rest obtained from reference TRBV13 and TRBJ1-5, is as follows: AAGVIQSPRHLIKEKRETATLKCYPIPRHDTVYWYQQGPGQDPQFLISFYEKMQSDKGSIPDRFSAQQFSDYHSELNMSSLELGDSALYFCASSYSGLNQPQHFGDGTRLSIL.

This chain joins TRBV4-1 and TRBJ1-2, with 9 bases identical to TRBD1. Trimming at V came to 1 base and at J to 5 bases, leaving 5 bases not matched to a gene. Germline V gene sequence: CDR1 MGHRA, CDR2 YSYEKL. CDR3 length: 15 residues. The CDR3 region has the DNA TGCGCCAGCAGCCAAGTACAGGGGGCTTTGTATGGCTACACCTTC. This codes for CASSQVQGALYGYTF.